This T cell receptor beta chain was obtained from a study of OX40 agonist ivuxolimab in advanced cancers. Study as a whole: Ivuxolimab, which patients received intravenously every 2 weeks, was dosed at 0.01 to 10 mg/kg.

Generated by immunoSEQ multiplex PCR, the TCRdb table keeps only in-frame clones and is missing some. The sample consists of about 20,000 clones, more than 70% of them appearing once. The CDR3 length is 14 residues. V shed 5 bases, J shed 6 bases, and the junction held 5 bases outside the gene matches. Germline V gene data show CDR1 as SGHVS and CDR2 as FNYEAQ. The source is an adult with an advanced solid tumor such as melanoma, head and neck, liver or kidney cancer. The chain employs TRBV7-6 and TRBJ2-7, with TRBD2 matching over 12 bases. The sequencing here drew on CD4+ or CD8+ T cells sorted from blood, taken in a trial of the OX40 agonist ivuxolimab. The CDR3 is CASSPGLAGREQYF. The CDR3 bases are TGTGCCAGCAGCCCCGGACTAGCGGGACGCGAGCAGTACTTC.